The 20 T cell receptor beta chains below come from one sample, sequenced in a study of CD4+ T cells in melanoma. Libraries were prepared by immunoSEQ multiplex PCR; TCRdb keeps only in-frame clonotypes and omits some of them. The sample carries about 140,000 clones, 92% recorded once. These receptors came from a human donor with melanoma.

The chain recombines TRBV5-1 with TRBJ2-1; 10 nucleotides agree with TRBD2. Germline CDR1 is SGHRS and CDR2 is YFSETQ. The CDR3 has 16 residues. J gave up 6 bases and V 3 bases, and 9 bases lay outside the gene matches. In DNA form, the CDR3 reads TGCGCCAGCAGCTCCCGGGGTAGCGGGGGGCGCAATGAGCAGTTCTTC. Residues: CASSSRGSGGRNEQFF. Filled out from reference TRBV5-1 and TRBJ2-1, the complete variable domain reads KAGVTQTPRYLIKTRGQQVTLSCSPISGHRSVSWYQQTPGQGLQFLFEYFSETQRNKGNFPGRFSGRQFSNSRSEMNVSTLELGDSALYLCASSSRGSGGRNEQFFGPGTRLTVL.

The chain links TRBV11-2 to TRBJ1-6, with TRBD1 as a possible D gene (6 bases). The V end lost 3 bases, the J end lost 9 bases, and 9 bases lay between the germline ends. From germline, CDR1 is SGHAT and CDR2 FQNNGV. This CDR3 region has 13 residues. The CDR3 coding sequence is TGTGCCAGCAGCTTTCCGGGGGCTTCACCCCTCCACTTT. Translation: CASSFPGASPLHF. The full variable domain, its missing parts supplied by reference TRBV11-2 and TRBJ1-6, is EAGVAQSPRYKIIEKRQSVAFWCNPISGHATLYWYQQILGQGPKLLIQFQNNGVVDDSQLPKDRFSAERLKGVDSTLKIQPAKLEDSAVYLCASSFPGASPLHFGNGTRLTVT.

This rearrangement joins TRBV5-1 to TRBJ1-2; 9 bases align to TRBD1. The CDR3 runs to 19 residues. The germline gives CDR1 SGHRS, CDR2 YFSETQ. V shed 0 bases, J shed 1 base, and the junction held 13 bases outside the gene matches. CDR3 sequence reads: CASSLADRGSPRNNYGYTF. In DNA, the CDR3 is TGCGCCAGCAGCTTGGCCGACAGGGGGTCACCCCGGAATAACTATGGCTACACCTTC.

The chain couples TRBV5-1 to TRBJ2-6; D gene uncertain. Germline CDR1 SGHRS, CDR2 YFSETQ. V dropped 2 bases and J dropped 0 bases, with 6 bases sitting between them. There are 15 residues in the CDR3. CDR3 nucleotides: TGCGCCAGCAGCTTTACAGCCTCTGGGGCCAACGTCCTGACTTTC. As protein: CASSFTASGANVLTF.

The genes are TRBV18 and TRBJ1-1, with 7 bases aligning to TRBD1. After removal of 1 base from V and 6 bases from J, the junction contained 8 bases not matched to a gene. The CDR3 has 15 amino acids. Per germline, CDR1 KGHSH and CDR2 LQKENI. The CDR3 DNA reads TGTGCCAGCTCACCACAAACAGGGGTGGCCGCTGAAGCTTTCTTT. Translated, it gives CASSPQTGVAAEAFF. The full variable domain, its missing parts supplied by reference TRBV18 and TRBJ1-1, is NAGVMQNPRHLVRRRGQEARLRCSPMKGHSHVYWYRQLPEEGLKFMVYLQKENIIDESGMPKERFSAEFPKEGPSILRIQQVVRGDSAAYFCASSPQTGVAAEAFFGQGTRLTVV.

This clone was found once. The chain couples TRBV2 to TRBJ1-2; tentative D call: TRBD1 (5 bases). V lost 5 bases, J lost 6 bases, and 16 bases lay in between. Germline V gives CDR1 SNHLY, CDR2 FYNNEI. This CDR3 has 14 amino acids. The CDR3 sequence: CASSRDVEPNGYTF. The CDR3 coding sequence is TGTGCCAGCAGTCGGGACGTCGAGCCGAATGGCTACACCTTC.

The chain links TRBV29-1 to TRBJ1-1, with a possible D match to TRBD1 (6 bases). V dropped 4 bases and J dropped 11 bases, with 14 bases sitting between them. The germline gives CDR1 SQVTM, CDR2 ANQGSEA. The CDR3 spans 11 residues. The CDR3 DNA follows: TGCAGCGTTGGGGACACAACAGTGGCTTTCTTT. Translated, it gives CSVGDTTVAFF. Combining the CDR3 with reference TRBV29-1 and TRBJ1-1 gives the whole variable domain SAVISQKPSRDICQRGTSLTIQCQVDSQVTMMFWYRQQPGQSLTLIATANQGSEATYESGFVIDKFPISRPNLTFSTLTVSNMSPEDSSIYLCSVGDTTVAFFGQGTRLTVV.

The chain has TRBV7-3 and TRBJ2-2; D is unclear. Looked up from germline, CDR1 is SGHTA and CDR2 is FQGTGA. V was clipped by 0 bases and J by 3 bases, with 5 bases between them. The CDR3 has 14 residues. The CDR3 here is CASSLTRHTGELFF. Here the CDR3 DNA reads TGTGCCAGCAGCTTAACGCGCCACACCGGGGAGCTGTTTTTT.

The chain has TRBV5-1 and TRBJ1-5; the D gene is possibly TRBD1 (6 bases). The CDR3 runs to 14 residues. Looked up from germline, CDR1 is SGHRS and CDR2 is YFSETQ. V shed 0 bases and J shed 7 bases, with 11 bases lying between them. In DNA, the CDR3 is TGCGCCAGCAGCTTGGCAGGGGAGGGACAGCCCCAGCATTTT. Translated, it gives CASSLAGEGQPQHF.

About this clone itself: Distinct nucleotide sequences in the sample also encode this CDR3. The chain has TRBV5-1 and TRBJ2-5; TRBD1 matches 8 bases. V shed 2 bases and J 2 bases; nucleotides not matched to a gene: 2. Germline V gene lookup returns CDR1 SGHRS and CDR2 YFSETQ. The length of the CDR3 is 14 residues. This CDR3 is CASSLQGGQETQYF. In DNA, the CDR3 is TGCGCCAGCAGCTTACAGGGGGGTCAAGAGACCCAGTACTTC.

The rearrangement links TRBV4-2 to TRBJ2-3; D is perhaps TRBD1 (6 bases). CDR3 length: 16 residues. V was cut by 0 bases and J by 2 bases, with 12 bases left in between. Germline assignment: CDR1 LGHNA and CDR2 YNFKEQ. The CDR3 DNA is TGTGCCAGCAGCCAAGATAAGGGGGATTTCACAGATACGCAGTATTTT. Translated: CASSQDKGDFTDTQYF.

The table lists this clone with a count of one. The chain couples TRBV4-2 to TRBJ2-7; 8 nucleotides match TRBD2. V shed 3 bases, J shed 7 bases, and the junction held 8 bases outside the gene matches. This CDR3 region has 14 residues. In germline, CDR1 is LGHNA, CDR2 YNFKEQ. The CDR3 loop reads CASSQTRGAREQYF. The CDR3 DNA reads as TGTGCCAGCAGCCAGACGCGGGGGGCCCGGGAGCAGTACTTC.

The chain carries TRBV30 and TRBJ1-2; no clear D gene. V was cut by 0 bases and J by 4 bases, with 12 bases left in between. CDR3 size: 14 residues. CDR1 and CDR2 (germline): GTSNPN, SVGIG (reference sequence). The CDR3 sequence is CAWSVLGPAYGYTF. CDR3 DNA sequence: TGTGCCTGGAGTGTACTGGGCCCCGCCTATGGCTACACCTTC.

This chain connects TRBV7-6 to TRBJ2-7, with D unresolved. Germline values: CDR1 SGHVS, CDR2 FNYEAQ. CDR3 length equals 13 residues. The V and J ends lost 4 bases and 6 bases respectively, with 13 bases between them. The CDR3 region has the DNA TGTGCCAGCAGCTCCAAGGGTTGGAGCGAGCAGTACTTC. This codes for CASSSKGWSEQYF.

The chain links TRBV5-1 to TRBJ1-1; D unclear. CDR1 SGHRS and CDR2 YFSETQ come from the germline V gene. Trimming stripped 1 base from V and 0 bases from J, with 4 bases between. The CDR3 has 13 residues. Here the CDR3 reads CASSLTLNTEAFF. The DNA of the CDR3 is TGCGCCAGCAGCTTGACGTTGAACACTGAAGCTTTCTTT.

The genes are TRBV29-1 and TRBJ1-2; 9 positions match TRBD1. This CDR3 contains 16 residues. V was pared by 3 bases and J by 2 bases, with 10 bases of the junction left unmatched. Germline values: CDR1 SQVTM, CDR2 ANQGSEA. The CDR3 sequence: CSVDGTGLPGNYGYTF. The CDR3 DNA is TGCAGCGTTGATGGGACAGGGCTTCCCGGAAACTATGGCTACACCTTC.

This sequence joins TRBV4-1 and TRBJ2-2; no clear D gene. Trimming took off 1 base at V and 1 base at J, with 7 bases between the two ends. Germline lookup yields CDR1 MGHRA and CDR2 YSYEKL. The CDR3 has 15 amino acids. CDR3 protein: CASSQVSGNTGELFF. CDR3 in DNA: TGCGCCAGCAGCCAAGTATCAGGGAACACCGGGGAGCTGTTTTTT.

This clone occurred once. The gene calls are TRBV10-2 and TRBJ2-3; TRBD2 aligns across 11 bases. The junction had 14 bases not matched to a gene; V was cut back by 4 bases and J by 2 bases. From germline, CDR1 is WSHSY and CDR2 SAAADI. CDR3 size: 19 residues. The CDR3 is CASSVRLAGGIRLTDTQYF. The CDR3 region has the DNA TGCGCCAGCAGTGTGCGGCTAGCGGGGGGAATACGTCTCACAGATACGCAGTATTTT.

The chain recombines TRBV7-9 with TRBJ1-5; D gene ambiguous. CDR1 SEHNR and CDR2 FQNEAQ come from the germline V gene (reference sequence). This CDR3 contains 15 residues. Trimming stripped 3 bases from V and 2 bases from J, with 11 bases between. The CDR3 sequence is CASSLSGSGNQPQHF. CDR3 sequence (DNA): TGTGCCAGCAGCTTGTCCGGGTCTGGCAATCAGCCCCAGCATTTT.

In the case of this clone: Other DNA sequences from this sample encode an identical CDR3 as well. The chain recombines TRBV7-6 with TRBJ2-7, with TRBD2 as a possible D gene (6 bases). V lost 2 bases to trimming and J lost 0 bases, with 8 bases between them. The CDR3 spans 14 residues. Per germline, CDR1 SGHVS and CDR2 FNYEAQ. CDR3 nucleotides: TGTGCCAGCAGCTTACTGACTAGCTCCTACGAGCAGTACTTC. Translating it yields CASSLLTSSYEQYF.